This note documents a single T cell receptor beta chain sequence. RNA amounts of about 0.5 to 1 ug underwent reverse transcription with random hexamers. TCRdb processed the immunoSEQ multiplex PCR reads anew with MiXCR; each CDR3 protein has one entry. The profile shows around 150,000 distinct CDR3 sequences, roughly 95% of them singletons. CDR1 DFQATT and CDR2 SNEGSKA come from the germline V gene (reference sequence). The germline V and J ends were trimmed by 6 bases and 7 bases, with 22 bases remaining between them. The CDR3 extends over 15 amino acids. FACS was used to enrich TEMRA cells, whereas the CD8+ and CD4+ T cells were obtained by negative isolation. The data derive from a study of CD8 T cells in Susac syndrome.

Material for sequencing was CD4+ T cells from PBMCs. The receptor was derived from a human donor with multiple sclerosis. V usage is TRBV20-1 and J usage is TRBJ1-5; D gene ambiguous. The CDR3 loop is CSALLPGGMVQPQHF. The DNA of the CDR3 is TGCAGTGCCCTTCTACCGGGTGGCATGGTCCAGCCCCAGCATTTT.